Sequencing of this T cell receptor beta chain was carried out in a study of technical replicates of blood from a handful of donors. Assay: immunoSEQ multiplex PCR; the TCRdb copy retains only in-frame clones and omits some. The data hold around 79,000 clones, with 90% to 95% observed a single time. Germline loops: CDR1 SEHNR, CDR2 FQNEAQ (reference sequence). The CDR3 has 13 amino acids. The V gene end was trimmed by 4 bases and the J gene end by 6 bases; junction bases not matched to a gene: 3. This clonotype was obtained from a human donor in good health. Sequencing used T cells isolated from PBMCs. The chain combines TRBV7-9 with TRBJ2-7; 10 bases map to TRBD1. As DNA, the CDR3 is TGTGCCAGCAGCTGGGGACAGGGGAGCGAGCAGTACTTC. This gives the protein CASSWGQGSEQYF.